This T cell receptor beta chain was profiled in a study of blood T cell repertoires in COVID-19. About the study: T cells, B-cell-depleted T cells, or PBMCs provided the cDNA or gDNA that served as material.

The germline V gene encodes CDR1 SGHTS and CDR2 YDEGEE. This CDR3 contains 15 residues. Deletions cut 5 bases from V and 7 bases from J, with 19 bases between. In the authors' methods: Estimates of nucleated cell counts were drawn from the amplification of reference gene primers. Sequencing was performed with immunoSEQ multiplex PCR; in TCRdb, only in-frame clones are kept and a portion is missing. V, J and clone size are those of that table, while D and trimming were read from the DNA. The sample comprises about 170,000 clones, 84% of which are singletons, and more than 14% rests with the top ten. The chain is built from TRBV5-8 and TRBJ1-5; no reliable D call. Sequences were obtained from peripheral blood. The source of this sequence is a woman in her sixties or seventies with COVID-19, enrolled during active disease. CDR3 nucleotide sequence: TGTGCCAGCAGTTTATGGGCCTCGGCCGGCCAGCCCCAGCATTTT. Amino acid sequence: CASSLWASAGQPQHF.